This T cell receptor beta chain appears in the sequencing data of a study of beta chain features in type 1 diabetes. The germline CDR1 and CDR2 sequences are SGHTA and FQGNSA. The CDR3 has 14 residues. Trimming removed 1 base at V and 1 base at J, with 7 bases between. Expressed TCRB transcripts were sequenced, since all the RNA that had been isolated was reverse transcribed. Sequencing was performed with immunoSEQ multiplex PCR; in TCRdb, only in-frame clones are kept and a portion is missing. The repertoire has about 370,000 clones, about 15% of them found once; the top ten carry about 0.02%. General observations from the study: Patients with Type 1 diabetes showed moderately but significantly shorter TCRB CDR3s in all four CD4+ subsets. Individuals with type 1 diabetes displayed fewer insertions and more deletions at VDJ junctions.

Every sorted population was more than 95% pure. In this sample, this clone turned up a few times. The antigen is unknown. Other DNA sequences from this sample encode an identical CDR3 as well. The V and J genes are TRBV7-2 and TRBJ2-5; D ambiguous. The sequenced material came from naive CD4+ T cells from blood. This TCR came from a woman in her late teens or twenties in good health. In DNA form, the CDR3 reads TGTGCCAGCAGCTTAGGCTCGGGCCAAGAGACCCAGTACTTC. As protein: CASSLGSGQETQYF.